This T cell receptor (beta chain) originates from a study of PD-L1 blockade in urothelial cancer. Study details: Patients' histories included 0 to 3 prior chemotherapy regimens. Blood samples had a median of 141,255 T cells, more than 65,000 unique TCRs, and clonality approximately 0.08.

Study-level points and caveats: Durable benefit was linked to greater 3-week expansion of tumor-associated blood clones. A pretreatment blood TCR clonality that fell below the median predicted better progression-free and overall survival.

TCRdb's table, derived via immunoSEQ multiplex PCR, lists solely in-frame clones and lacks some. The sample lists some 16,000 clones; 70% to 90% were seen once. This clone was observed once. The antigen remains undetermined. Time point indicated: pretreatment peripheral blood. Germline assignment: CDR1 ENHRY and CDR2 SYGVKD. After removal of 3 bases from V and 4 bases from J, the junction contained 6 bases not matched to a gene. CDR3 length: 16 amino acids. This sequence joins TRBV10-3 and TRBJ2-1; 10 bases fit TRBD2. This clonotype was sampled from a man aged 70-80 years with urothelial cancer. This specimen consisted of PBMCs, obtained around atezolizumab (anti-PD-L1) treatment. The CDR3 sequence: CAISELGLAEYNEQFF. CDR3 DNA sequence: TGTGCCATCAGTGAACTCGGACTAGCGGAGTACAATGAGCAGTTCTTC.